The rows below give T cell receptor beta chains drawn from one sample of a study of T-cell memory formation after mild COVID-19. Via MiXCR, TCRdb re-called the 5' RACE reads, giving one row per CDR3 protein. The sample holds a few hundred thousand distinct CDR3 sequences; 16% are singletons and the top ten take under 25%. Source material: PBMCs or a T cell subset sorted from them (not recorded which). These receptors all stem from a man between 18 and 29 years old who had mild COVID-19 (a few samples of this study predate the infection). Cell type and time point are not known. Each CDR3 is given with its conserved first and last residue. A D gene is named only where the DNA matches it firmly. Clone size is stated in some rows and not others, as once, few, many or a class when expanded.

D gene: NA; clone size: NA; V gene: TRBV7-2; J gene: TRBJ2-4; CDR3 DNA: TGTGCCAGCAGCTTCATCTTTCGGCAAGAAGCCAAAAACATTCAGTACTTC; CDR3 protein: CASSFIFRQEAKNIQYF
D gene: NA; clone size: many; V gene: TRBV5-1; J gene: TRBJ2-4; CDR3 DNA: TGCGCCAGCAGCTTAGGGCCGGGACAACTTCAGTACTTC; CDR3 protein: CASSLGPGQLQYF
D gene: NA; clone size: NA; V gene: TRBV6-1; J gene: TRBJ2-7; CDR3 DNA: TGTGCCAGCAGTGGCTCCCCTCGAGGGGAGCAGTACTTC; CDR3 protein: CASSGSPRGEQYF
D gene: TRBD2; clone size: NA; V gene: TRBV7-9; J gene: TRBJ2-2; CDR3 DNA: TGTGCCAGCAGCCCGGGGACTAGTGCCGCCGGGGAGCTGTTTTTT; CDR3 protein: CASSPGTSAAGELFF
D gene: NA; clone size: NA; V gene: TRBV4-1; J gene: TRBJ2-1; CDR3 DNA: TGCGCCAGCAGCCAAGGCGGCAGTCTCTACAATGAGCAGTTCTTC; CDR3 protein: CASSQGGSLYNEQFF
D gene: NA; clone size: NA; V gene: TRBV7-9; J gene: TRBJ2-1; CDR3 DNA: TGTGCCAGCAGCTTCCCCCGGGGGCGGAATGAGCAGTTCTTC; CDR3 protein: CASSFPRGRNEQFF
D gene: NA; clone size: NA; V gene: TRBV3-1; J gene: TRBJ1-5; CDR3 DNA: TGTGCCAGCAGCCAAGAGGGACGTCAGCCCCAGCATTTT; CDR3 protein: CASSQEGRQPQHF
D gene: NA; clone size: NA; V gene: TRBV7-2; J gene: TRBJ2-3; CDR3 DNA: TGTGCCAGCAGCTTAGAGGAATGGGGGTTAGCGACAGATACGCAGTATTTT; CDR3 protein: CASSLEEWGLATDTQYF
D gene: NA; clone size: NA; V gene: TRBV12-3/TRBV12-4; J gene: TRBJ1-5; CDR3 DNA: TGTGCCAGCAGTTTCTCGGGACGGCTGAATCAGCCCCAGCATTTT; CDR3 protein: CASSFSGRLNQPQHF
D gene: TRBD1; clone size: NA; V gene: TRBV20-1; J gene: TRBJ1-4; CDR3 DNA: TGCAGTGCTAGACGGACCGGGACAGGGAATGAAAAACTGTTTTTT; CDR3 protein: CSARRTGTGNEKLFF
D gene: NA; clone size: few; V gene: TRBV6-4; J gene: TRBJ2-1; CDR3 DNA: TGTGCCAGCAGTCGGGGCCTTAAGGCATACAATGAGCAGTTCTTC; CDR3 protein: CASSRGLKAYNEQFF
D gene: NA; clone size: many; V gene: TRBV20-1; J gene: TRBJ1-5; CDR3 DNA: TGCAGTGCTAGAATGGCACCAAATCAGCCCCAGCATTTT; CDR3 protein: CSARMAPNQPQHF
D gene: TRBD1; clone size: NA; V gene: TRBV9; J gene: TRBJ2-2; CDR3 DNA: TGTGCCAGCAGCGTACAGACAGGGACCAACACCGGGGAGCTGTTTTTT; CDR3 protein: CASSVQTGTNTGELFF
D gene: TRBD1; clone size: NA; V gene: TRBV10-3; J gene: TRBJ1-1; CDR3 DNA: TGTGCCATCGGTGACAGGGATCGCTCGGCTGAAGCTTTCTTT; CDR3 protein: CAIGDRDRSAEAFF
D gene: NA; clone size: NA; V gene: TRBV20-1; J gene: TRBJ2-3; CDR3 DNA: TGCAGTGGCGCGCAGCGAGGCACAGATACGCAGTATTTT; CDR3 protein: CSGAQRGTDTQYF
D gene: TRBD1; clone size: few; V gene: TRBV5-4; J gene: TRBJ2-5; CDR3 DNA: TGTGCCAGCAGCCCCCGGACAGGCGGCGAGGAGACCCAGTACTTC; CDR3 protein: CASSPRTGGEETQYF
D gene: TRBD2; clone size: few; V gene: TRBV11-2; J gene: TRBJ2-1; CDR3 DNA: TGTGCCAGCAGCCCGGTAGCGGGGGGGGATGAGCAGTTCTTC; CDR3 protein: CASSPVAGGDEQFF
D gene: TRBD2; clone size: NA; V gene: TRBV9; J gene: TRBJ2-3; CDR3 DNA: TGTGCCAGCAGCGTAGTCCCCTTCGCGGGGGGGCCAACAGATACGCAGTATTTT; CDR3 protein: CASSVVPFAGGPTDTQYF
D gene: NA; clone size: many; V gene: TRBV7-9; J gene: TRBJ2-2; CDR3 DNA: TGTGCCAGCAGCTTAGGGACACAAAACGGGGAGCTGTTTTTT; CDR3 protein: CASSLGTQNGELFF
D gene: TRBD1; clone size: NA; V gene: TRBV7-2; J gene: TRBJ1-2; CDR3 DNA: TGTGCCAGCAGAGAGGGACAGGTTAACTATGGCTACACCTTC; CDR3 protein: CASREGQVNYGYTF
D gene: NA; clone size: few; V gene: TRBV3-1; J gene: TRBJ1-6; CDR3 DNA: TGTGCCAGCAGCCAAGGAAGTCGTTCACCCCTCCACTTT; CDR3 protein: CASSQGSRSPLHF
D gene: NA; clone size: many; V gene: TRBV24-1; J gene: TRBJ2-1; CDR3 DNA: TGTGCCACCAGTGATTGGGACACAGGTGAGCAGTTCTTC; CDR3 protein: CATSDWDTGEQFF